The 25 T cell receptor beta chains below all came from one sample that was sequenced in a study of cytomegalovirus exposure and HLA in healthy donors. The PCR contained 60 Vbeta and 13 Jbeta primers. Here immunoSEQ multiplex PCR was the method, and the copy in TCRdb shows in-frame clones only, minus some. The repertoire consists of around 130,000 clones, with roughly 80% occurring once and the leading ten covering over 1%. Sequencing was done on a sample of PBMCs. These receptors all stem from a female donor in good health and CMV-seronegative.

The CDR3 DNA reads TGTGCCAGCAGCTTAGCGGGGGGACATAGCAATGAGCAGTTCTTC. It yields the protein CASSLAGGHSNEQFF. The rearrangement joins TRBV11-3 to TRBJ2-1; possible D gene TRBD2, 7 bases. V lost 1 base and J 6 bases, leaving 13 bases between the germline ends. CDR1 is SGHNT, CDR2 YENEEA, per germline. CDR3 length: 15 residues.

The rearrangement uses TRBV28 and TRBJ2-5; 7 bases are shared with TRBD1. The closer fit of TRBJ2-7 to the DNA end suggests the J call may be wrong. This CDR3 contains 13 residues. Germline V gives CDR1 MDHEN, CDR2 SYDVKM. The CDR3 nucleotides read TGTGCCAGCCGGGACAGTGTGACCTACGAGCAGTACTTC. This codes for CASRDSVTYEQYF.

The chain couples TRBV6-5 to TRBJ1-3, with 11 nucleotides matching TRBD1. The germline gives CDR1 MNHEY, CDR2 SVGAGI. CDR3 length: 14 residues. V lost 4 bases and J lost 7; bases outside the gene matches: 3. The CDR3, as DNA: TGTGCCAGCAGTTTGGACAGGGGGCTTAACACCATATATTTT. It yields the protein CASSLDRGLNTIYF.

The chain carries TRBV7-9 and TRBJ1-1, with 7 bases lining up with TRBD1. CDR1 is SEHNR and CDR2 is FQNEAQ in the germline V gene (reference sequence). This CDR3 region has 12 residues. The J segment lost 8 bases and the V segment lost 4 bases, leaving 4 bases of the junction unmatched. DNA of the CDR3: TGTGCCAGCAGCTCGACAGGGCGGGAAGCTTTCTTT. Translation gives CASSSTGREAFF.

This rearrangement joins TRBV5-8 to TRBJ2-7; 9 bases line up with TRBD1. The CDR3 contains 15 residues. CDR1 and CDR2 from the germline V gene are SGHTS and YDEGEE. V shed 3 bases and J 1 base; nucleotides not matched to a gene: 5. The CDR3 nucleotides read TGTGCCAGCAGCTCCCCGGGACAGGGATCCTACGAGCAGTACTTC. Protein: CASSSPGQGSYEQYF.

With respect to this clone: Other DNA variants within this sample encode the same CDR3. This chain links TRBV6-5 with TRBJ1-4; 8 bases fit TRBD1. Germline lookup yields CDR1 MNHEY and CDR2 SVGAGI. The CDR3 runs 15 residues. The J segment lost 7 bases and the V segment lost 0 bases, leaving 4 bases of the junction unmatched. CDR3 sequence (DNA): TGTGCCAGCAGTTACTCGGGGACAGGAGGTGAAAAACTGTTTTTT. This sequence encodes CASSYSGTGGEKLFF.

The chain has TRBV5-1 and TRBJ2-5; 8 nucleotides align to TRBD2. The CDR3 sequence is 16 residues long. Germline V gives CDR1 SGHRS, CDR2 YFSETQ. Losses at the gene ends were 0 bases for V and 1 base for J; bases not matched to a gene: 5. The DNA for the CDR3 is TGCGCCAGCAGCTTGGATCCTAGCGGGTCCCAAGAGACCCAGTACTTC. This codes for CASSLDPSGSQETQYF.

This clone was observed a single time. DNA for the CDR3: TGTGCCAGCAGTGAAGCGAGTAGCGGGAAAAGGGGGACCCAGTACTTC. The encoded protein is CASSEASSGKRGTQYF. The V call is TRBV2, the J call TRBJ2-5, with 8 bases aligning to TRBD2. After removal of 0 bases from V and 7 bases from J, the junction contained 10 bases not matched to a gene. CDR3 length equals 16 residues. Per the germline V gene, CDR1 is SNHLY and CDR2 is FYNNEI.

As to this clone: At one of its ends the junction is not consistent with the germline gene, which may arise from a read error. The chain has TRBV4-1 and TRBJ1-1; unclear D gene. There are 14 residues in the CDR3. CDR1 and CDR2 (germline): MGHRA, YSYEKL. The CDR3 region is CASSQGLRNSEAFF. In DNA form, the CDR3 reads TGCGCCAGCAGCCAAGGGTTAAGGAACAGTGAAGCTTTCTTT.

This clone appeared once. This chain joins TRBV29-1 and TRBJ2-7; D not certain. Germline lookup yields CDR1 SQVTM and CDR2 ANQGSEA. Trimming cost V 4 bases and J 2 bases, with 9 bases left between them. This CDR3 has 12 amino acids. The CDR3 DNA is TGCAGCGTTGGTCAAGCCACCTACGAGCAGTACTTC. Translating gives CSVGQATYEQYF.

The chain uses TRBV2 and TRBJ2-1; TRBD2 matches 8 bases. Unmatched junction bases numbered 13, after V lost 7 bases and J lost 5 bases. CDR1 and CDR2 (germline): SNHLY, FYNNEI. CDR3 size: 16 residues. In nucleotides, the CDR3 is TGTGCCAGCAACCCTCTTAGCCGGGAGGGGAACAATGAGCAGTTCTTC. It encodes CASNPLSREGNNEQFF.

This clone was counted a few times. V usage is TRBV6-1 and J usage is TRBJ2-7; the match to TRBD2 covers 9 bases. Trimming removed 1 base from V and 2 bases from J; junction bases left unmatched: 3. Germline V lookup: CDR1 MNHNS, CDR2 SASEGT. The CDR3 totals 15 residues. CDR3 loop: CASSEEASGTYEQYF. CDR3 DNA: TGTGCCAGCAGTGAAGAGGCTAGCGGGACCTACGAGCAGTACTTC.

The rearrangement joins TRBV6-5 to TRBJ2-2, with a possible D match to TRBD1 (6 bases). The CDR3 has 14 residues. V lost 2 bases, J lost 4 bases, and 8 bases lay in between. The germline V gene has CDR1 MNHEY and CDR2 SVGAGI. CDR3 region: CASSYADSTGELFF. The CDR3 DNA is TGTGCCAGCAGTTACGCGGACAGCACCGGGGAGCTGTTTTTT.

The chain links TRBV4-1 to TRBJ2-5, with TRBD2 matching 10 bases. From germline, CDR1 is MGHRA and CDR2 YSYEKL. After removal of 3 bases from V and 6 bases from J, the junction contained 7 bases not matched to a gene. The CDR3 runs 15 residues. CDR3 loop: CASSHHSGREKTQYF. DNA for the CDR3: TGCGCCAGCAGCCACCACAGCGGGAGGGAAAAGACCCAGTACTTC.

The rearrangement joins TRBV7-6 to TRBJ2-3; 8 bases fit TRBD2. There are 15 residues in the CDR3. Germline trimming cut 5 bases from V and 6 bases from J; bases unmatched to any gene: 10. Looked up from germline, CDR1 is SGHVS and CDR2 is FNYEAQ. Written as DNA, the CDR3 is TGTGCCAGCAGCCCCCCCGGGACTAGTTTCGATACGCAGTATTTT. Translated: CASSPPGTSFDTQYF.

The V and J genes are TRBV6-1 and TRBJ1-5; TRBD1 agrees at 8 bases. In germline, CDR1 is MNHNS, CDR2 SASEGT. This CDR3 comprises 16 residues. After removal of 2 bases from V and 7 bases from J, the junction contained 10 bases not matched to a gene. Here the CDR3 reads CASSEYRGFNGQPQHF. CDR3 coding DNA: TGTGCCAGCAGTGAATACAGGGGGTTCAATGGCCAGCCCCAGCATTTT.

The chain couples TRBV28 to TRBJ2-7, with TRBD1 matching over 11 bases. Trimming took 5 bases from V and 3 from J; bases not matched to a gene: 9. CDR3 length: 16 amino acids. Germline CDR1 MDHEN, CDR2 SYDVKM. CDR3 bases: TGTGCCAGCAGTAGTTCCGGGACAGGGGGATTCTACGAGCAGTACTTC. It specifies CASSSSGTGGFYEQYF.

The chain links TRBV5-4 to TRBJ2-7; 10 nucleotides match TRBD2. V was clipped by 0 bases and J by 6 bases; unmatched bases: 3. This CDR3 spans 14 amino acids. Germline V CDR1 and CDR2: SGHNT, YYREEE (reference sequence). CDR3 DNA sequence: TGTGCCAGCAGCTTGGCTAGCGGGAGCTCCGAGCAGTACTTC. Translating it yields CASSLASGSSEQYF.

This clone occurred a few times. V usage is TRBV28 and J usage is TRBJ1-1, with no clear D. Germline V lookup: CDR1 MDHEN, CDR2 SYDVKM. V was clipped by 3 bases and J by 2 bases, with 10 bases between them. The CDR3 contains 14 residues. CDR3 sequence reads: CASSFLNVNTEAFF. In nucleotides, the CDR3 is TGTGCCAGCAGTTTCCTTAATGTAAACACTGAAGCTTTCTTT.

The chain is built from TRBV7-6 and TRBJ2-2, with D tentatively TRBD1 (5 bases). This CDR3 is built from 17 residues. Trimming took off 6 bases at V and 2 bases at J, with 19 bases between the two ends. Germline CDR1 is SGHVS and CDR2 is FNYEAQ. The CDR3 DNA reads TGTGCCAGCAGTCCCAGTAGGGGTGGGCTAAACACCGGGGAGCTGTTTTTT. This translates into CASSPSRGGLNTGELFF.

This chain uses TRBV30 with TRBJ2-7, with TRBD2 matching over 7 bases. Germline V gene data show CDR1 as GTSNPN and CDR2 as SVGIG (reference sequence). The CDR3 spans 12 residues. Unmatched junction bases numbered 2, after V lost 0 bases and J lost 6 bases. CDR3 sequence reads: CAWSVGGVEQYF. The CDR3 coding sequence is TGTGCCTGGAGTGTGGGAGGGGTCGAGCAGTACTTC.

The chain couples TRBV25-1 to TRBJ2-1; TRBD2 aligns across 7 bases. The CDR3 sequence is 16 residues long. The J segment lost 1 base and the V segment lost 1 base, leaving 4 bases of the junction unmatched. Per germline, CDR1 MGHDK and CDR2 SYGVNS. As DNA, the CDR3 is TGTGCCAGCAGTGAATGGGCGGGAGTATCCTACAATGAGCAGTTCTTC. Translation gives CASSEWAGVSYNEQFF.

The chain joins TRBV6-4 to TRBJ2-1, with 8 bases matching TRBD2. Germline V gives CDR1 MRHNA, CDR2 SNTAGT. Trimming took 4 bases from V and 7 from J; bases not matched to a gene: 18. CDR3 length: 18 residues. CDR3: CASSGSSFREGVGNEQFF. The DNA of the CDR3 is TGTGCCAGCAGTGGCTCATCTTTCCGGGAGGGTGTAGGGAATGAGCAGTTCTTC.

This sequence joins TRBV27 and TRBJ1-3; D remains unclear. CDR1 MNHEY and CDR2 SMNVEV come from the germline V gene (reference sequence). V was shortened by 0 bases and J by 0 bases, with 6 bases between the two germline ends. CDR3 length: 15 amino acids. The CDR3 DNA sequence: TGTGCCAGCAGTTTATCGCGAGTCTCTGGAAACACCATATATTTT. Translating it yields CASSLSRVSGNTIYF.

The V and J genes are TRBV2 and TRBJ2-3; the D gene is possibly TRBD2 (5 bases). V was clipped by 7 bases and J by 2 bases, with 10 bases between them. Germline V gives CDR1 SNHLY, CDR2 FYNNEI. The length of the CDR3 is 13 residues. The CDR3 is CASMRAVTDTQYF. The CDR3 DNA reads TGTGCCAGCATGAGAGCGGTCACAGATACGCAGTATTTT.